This entry lists 10 T cell receptor beta chains sequenced from one sample in a study of CD8 T cells in ankylosing spondylitis. Study outcomes and limitations: In ankylosing spondylitis blood, a motif of seven to nine highly homologous TCR beta variants appeared characteristic.

TCRdb re-called the 5' RACE reads through MiXCR, storing one row per CDR3 protein. The sample yields 350,000 or so distinct CDR3 sequences, roughly 8% seen once. The antigens of these receptors remain unknown. The sequenced sample was blood, either unsorted or a sorted T cell fraction (not recorded which). The receptors derive from a male donor with ankylosing spondylitis.

The chain uses TRBV5-1 and TRBJ2-2; D not resolved. V lost 0 bases and J 6 bases, leaving 6 bases between the germline ends. The CDR3 has 13 residues. Germline V gene data show CDR1 as SGHRS and CDR2 as YFSETQ. CDR3 loop: CASSLVQAGELFF. CDR3 nucleotides: TGCGCCAGCAGCTTGGTGCAGGCCGGGGAGCTGTTTTTT.

In its sample, this clonotype was seen many times. The chain combines TRBV29-1 with TRBJ2-7; 10 nucleotides agree with TRBD2. The CDR3 loop spans 16 amino acids. Germline lookup yields CDR1 SQVTM and CDR2 ANQGSEA. Trimming cost V 5 bases and J 7 bases; bases outside gene matches: 17. The CDR3 nucleotides read TGCAGCGTTCCAATGACTAGCGGGTCCCTACCGTCTGAGCAGTACTTC. Amino acids: CSVPMTSGSLPSEQYF.

This clonotype was seen many times. This chain uses TRBV15 with TRBJ1-3; 8 bases agree with TRBD1. The junction had 8 bases not matched to a gene; V was cut back by 0 bases and J by 1 base. There are 18 residues in the CDR3. The V gene's germline CDR1 is LNHNV and CDR2 YYDKDF (reference sequence). The CDR3: CATSRDRGLVDSGNTIYF. Here the CDR3 DNA reads TGTGCCACCAGCAGAGACAGGGGGCTAGTTGATTCTGGAAACACCATATATTTT.

This clonotype was observed a handful of times. V gene TRBV3-1 combines with J gene TRBJ1-2, with D hard to call. Per the germline V gene, CDR1 is LGHDT and CDR2 is YNNKEL (reference sequence). The V end lost 2 bases, the J end lost 3 bases, and 7 bases lay between the germline ends. CDR3 length equals 13 residues. This chain's CDR3 is CASSQKPDYGYTF. DNA of the CDR3: TGTGCCAGCAGCCAAAAACCGGACTATGGCTACACCTTC. Based on the CDR3 plus reference TRBV3-1 and TRBJ1-2, the full variable domain is DTAVSQTPKYLVTQMGNDKSIKCEQNLGHDTMYWYKQDSKKFLKIMFSYNNKELIINETVPNRFSPKSPDKAHLNLHINSLELGDSAVYFCASSQKPDYGYTFGSGTRLTVV.

There are a few counts of this clonotype. The V gene is TRBV2, the J gene TRBJ2-5; the D is unclear. Trimming stripped 3 bases from V and 4 bases from J, with 18 bases between. The length of the CDR3 is 16 residues. CDR1 and CDR2 from the germline V gene are SNHLY and FYNNEI. CDR3 coding DNA: TGTGCCAGCAGTGACCGACCAGGCCGCGCAGGAGAGACCCAGTACTTC. Its translation is CASSDRPGRAGETQYF.

The chain recombines TRBV2 with TRBJ2-2; D unclear. This CDR3 has 15 amino acids. The germline V and J ends were trimmed by 6 bases and 1 base, with 12 bases remaining between them. The germline V gene encodes CDR1 SNHLY and CDR2 FYNNEI. The DNA for the CDR3 is TGTGCCAGCAGGAAGGATTCCGTGAACACCGGGGAGCTGTTTTTT. Translating gives CASRKDSVNTGELFF.

The table lists this clonotype with a few counts. The CDR3 reads CASEGGLAGRNGELFF. Written as DNA, the CDR3 is TGTGCCAGTGAGGGAGGACTAGCGGGACGAAACGGGGAGCTGTTTTTT. The rearrangement links TRBV19 to TRBJ2-2; TRBD2 matches at 12 bases. J was trimmed by 7 bases and V by 8 bases; bases with no gene match: 11. This CDR3 comprises 16 residues. CDR1 and CDR2 (germline): LNHDA, SQIVND (reference sequence).

A few counts support this clonotype. The chain carries TRBV6-1 and TRBJ2-1; 12 bases map to TRBD2. Trimming removed 6 bases from V and 7 bases from J; junction bases left unmatched: 10. The CDR3 contains 16 residues. Germline CDR1 MNHNS, CDR2 SASEGT. CDR3 protein: CASSNTASGGGNEQFF. The CDR3 DNA reads as TGTGCCAGCAGCAACACCGCTAGCGGGGGGGGGAATGAGCAGTTCTTC.

In its sample, this clonotype was seen a few times. The chain combines TRBV7-3 with TRBJ2-1; 7 positions agree with TRBD2. V shed 5 bases and J 0 bases; nucleotides not matched to a gene: 4. The length of the CDR3 is 15 residues. Germline V CDR1 and CDR2: SGHTA, FQGTGA. The CDR3 protein is CASSTTSVSYNEQFF. CDR3 bases: TGTGCCAGCAGCACTACTAGCGTCTCCTACAATGAGCAGTTCTTC.

This clonotype has a handful of counts. The J gene is TRBJ2-5, the V gene TRBV6-1; D is possibly TRBD1 or TRBD2 (5 bases each). V lost 8 bases, J lost 5 bases, and 21 bases lay in between. There are 15 residues in the CDR3. Germline V gene lookup returns CDR1 MNHNS and CDR2 SASEGT. In DNA form, the CDR3 reads TGTGCCAGCGCAGAGGGACGGACATTGGGGGAGACCCAGTACTTC. As protein: CASAEGRTLGETQYF.